This T cell receptor (beta chain) is from a study of blood T cell repertoires in COVID-19 (dated by TCRdb to the early 2020s). For the study in its entirety: Samples from collaborators originated in the United States, Italy and Spain and spanned both the acute and convalescent phases of COVID-19. The repertoires were made available in a free public database intended to serve as a resource for research on the immune response to SARS-CoV-2. The dataset comprised deeply sampled blood TCRbeta repertoires from subjects exposed to, actively infected with, or recovered from COVID-19. Where HLA class I and class II types were available, the types were taken from metadata supplied by the sample provider, not from assay-based typing. The samples were drawn from the first 160 participants of the ongoing ImmuneRACE study and from about 1,200 subjects provided by 6 global collaborators. The prospective study material was composed of cDNA or gDNA derived from T cells, B-cell-depleted T cells, or PBMCs. Sample metadata almost always included a de-identified subject ID, COVID-19 status, age in years and sex. Results the study describes overall, beyond this receptor: The quantity of clinical and demographic metadata differed by source and by participant and was supplied without curation.

Enrolling through a virtual design, the prospective study's participants ranged in age from roughly 18 to 89 years and lived across roughly 24 United States geographic areas. Cohort assignment in the prospective study relied on participant-reported clinical history from a screening survey and a study questionnaire. ImmuneRACE Cohort 3 recovered participants were defined by two consecutive negative NP/OP PCR tests, healthcare professional clearance, or symptom resolution. In the prospective study, whole blood, serum and a nasopharyngeal or oropharyngeal swab were collected from each participant by mobile phlebotomists. Prospective study participants could optionally give additional blood draws and questionnaires over an approximately two-month period. Blood samples from the prospective study were shipped frozen or at room temperature prior to DNA extraction. CDR1 and CDR2 were assigned from the germline V gene as SNHLY and FYNNEI. Taken from cysteine to phenylalanine, the CDR3 has 16 residues. Only the CDR3 portion is preserved as DNA: 48 bases, with reading frame beginning at the first base. Clipping removes 6 bases from V and 1 base from J, with 12 as the unmatched junction base count.

The immunoSEQ Assay, a bias-controlled multiplex PCR, was used to amplify TCRbeta CDR3 regions from genomic DNA. In the authors' own workflow: Nucleated cell counts per sample were estimated from amplification of reference gene primers within the assay. To quantify the absolute abundance of each unique TCRbeta CDR3 rearrangement, sequence reads were collapsed and filtered. Productive Simpson clonality was computed per sample as the square root of Simpson's diversity index over productive rearrangements. TCRdb holds this immuneACCESS table with in-frame rearrangements only. Some clones are missing; in checked studies, unresolved V genes explain under half, and the rest has no known cause. V, J and clone size are taken as reported in that table, and D and trimming were inferred from the DNA itself. The sample table records some 250,000 clones; around nine tenths of these occur just once. Together, the top ten hold just under 9% of the sample.

With respect to this clone: Its antigen has not been determined. Base qualities are not recorded, but no much larger clone differs from it by a single base.

The sample comprised PBMCs or T cells enriched from blood (not recorded which). The sequence was collected from a man aged 40-50 years who had recovered from COVID-19. This sequence uses TRBV2 and TRBJ2-7; TRBD1 matches 7 bases in the middle. The CDR3 protein sequence reads: CASSEGVWTGSYEQYF. The DNA sequence reads TGTGCCAGCAGCGAGGGGGTATGGACAGGATCCTACGAGCAGTACTTC.